This is a list of T cell receptor beta chains from one sample in a study of graft-versus-host responses after intestinal transplantation. Assay used: immunoSEQ multiplex PCR; TCRdb lists only in-frame clones, some missing. The sample yields 13,000 to 15,000 clones, about 74% seen once. The sequenced sample was ileum tissue, obtained 16 days after intestinal transplant. The receptors stem from a human patient who received an intestinal transplant, so some T cells may come from the graft donor. The CDR3 runs from the conserved cysteine through the conserved F or W. D genes are given only for firm matches. Size is omitted from some rows. Given values are once, few, many or a class for expanded clones.

V gene,D gene,J gene,clone size,CDR3 DNA,CDR3 protein
TRBV18,TRBD1,TRBJ2-7,NA,TGTGCCAGCTCAACCGGACAGGGGTTTAACGAGCAGTACTTC,CASSTGQGFNEQYF
TRBV30,NA,TRBJ2-7,NA,TGTGCCTGGAGTCCCCCCCAGGGGCCACCCTACGAGCAGTACTTC,CAWSPPQGPPYEQYF
TRBV4-3,TRBD2,TRBJ2-1,NA,TGCGCCAGCAGCCAAGATGCGGGCGGGGGAGACTACAATGAGCAGTTCTTC,CASSQDAGGGDYNEQFF
TRBV29-1,TRBD2,TRBJ2-3,few,TGCAGCGTTCACCATAGCGGGGGGAGCGCAGATACGCAGTATTTT,CSVHHSGGSADTQYF
TRBV10-3,TRBD1,TRBJ2-1,NA,TGTGCCATCAGTGAGCCGGGACAGGGGTTGGGTGAGCAGTTCTTC,CAISEPGQGLGEQFF
TRBV12-2,NA,TRBJ1-2,NA,TGTGCAAGTCGCTGGCAGGGGTCTTACTATGGCTACACCTTC,CASRWQGSYYGYTF
TRBV7-8,NA,TRBJ2-7,NA,TGTGCCAGCAGCTTAGACAACGAGCAGTACTTC,CASSLDNEQYF
TRBV5-4,NA,TRBJ1-1,NA,TGTGCCAGCAGCCGGGTCCAGAACACTGAAGCTTTCTTT,CASSRVQNTEAFF
TRBV30,TRBD2,TRBJ2-3,NA,TGTGCCTGGAGTGTAATCGGGGGGGCAGATACGCAGTATTTT,CAWSVIGGADTQYF
TRBV19,TRBD1,TRBJ2-7,NA,TGTGCCAGTAGTGGACAGGGGCGCTACGAGCAGTACTTC,CASSGQGRYEQYF
TRBV4-3,TRBD1,TRBJ1-6,NA,TGCGCCAGCAGCTCCGGGACAGCATATAATTCACCCCTCCACTTT,CASSSGTAYNSPLHF
TRBV5-5,TRBD1,TRBJ2-7,NA,TGTGCCAGCAGCTTGGGACCGACAGGGAGCTCCTACGAGCAGTACTTC,CASSLGPTGSSYEQYF
TRBV7-8,NA,TRBJ1-1,few,TGTGCCAGCAGCTTCAGGAACACTGAAGCTTTCTTT,CASSFRNTEAFF
TRBV19,NA,TRBJ1-4,medium-sized,TGTGCCAGCCGGGAACCCGGGGGGAATGAAAAACTGTTTTTT,CASREPGGNEKLFF
TRBV12-5,TRBD1,TRBJ1-2,NA,TGTGCTAGTCGTTCCGGGACAGCAAGGCGTAACTATGGCTACACCTTC,CASRSGTARRNYGYTF
TRBV7-2,TRBD2,TRBJ2-7,once,TGTGCCAGCAGCCAGTCTAGCGGGAGACATTTCCAGCAGTACTTC,CASSQSSGRHFQQYF
TRBV10-2,TRBD1,TRBJ1-1,NA,TGCGCCAGCAGTGGCCCCCTTGAGGGGGCGCCGACTGAAGCTTTCTTT,CASSGPLEGAPTEAFF
TRBV28,TRBD2,TRBJ2-7,NA,TGTGCCAGCAGTTTACGGCTGACTAGCGGGGGGTCCTACGAGCAGTACTTC,CASSLRLTSGGSYEQYF
TRBV16,NA,TRBJ2-7,NA,TGTGCCAGCAGCCAATCGCTCGGGGAGCAGTACTTC,CASSQSLGEQYF
TRBV27,TRBD1,TRBJ2-1,NA,TGTGCCAGCAGTTTGACAGGGTGGAATGAGCAGTTCTTC,CASSLTGWNEQFF
TRBV6-1,NA,TRBJ2-2,few,TGTGCCAGCAGCAAGACAGTTAATCAGCTGTTTTTT,CASSKTVNQLFF
TRBV30,NA,TRBJ1-1,medium-sized,TGTGCCTGGAGTGTACAGGGACACACTGAAGCTTTCTTT,CAWSVQGHTEAFF
TRBV15,NA,TRBJ1-5,NA,TGTGCCACCAGCAGAGATCCCGGGGGAGGGGGTAATCAGCCCCAGCATTTT,CATSRDPGGGGNQPQHF
TRBV6-5,TRBD1,TRBJ2-7,NA,TGTGCCAGCAGTTGGGGACAGGGGGCATACGAGCAGTACTTC,CASSWGQGAYEQYF
TRBV7-9,TRBD1,TRBJ1-2,NA,TGTGCCAGCAGCCGACAGGGAGGCTATAGCTACACCTTC,CASSRQGGYSYTF
TRBV25-1,TRBD2,TRBJ2-3,once,TGTGCCAGCAGTGCGACTAGCGGGAGGTCTAGCACAGATACGCAGTATTTT,CASSATSGRSSTDTQYF
TRBV6-5,TRBD2,TRBJ2-3,few,TGTGCCAGCAACGCGGGAGTCACAGATACGCAGTATTTT,CASNAGVTDTQYF
TRBV19,TRBD2,TRBJ2-7,NA,TGTGCCAGTAGGTTAGGCGGGGGGGAGTCCTACGAGCAGTACTTC,CASRLGGGESYEQYF
TRBV30,NA,TRBJ2-7,few,TGTGCCTGGAGTGTACTCGCGGCATCCTACGAGCAGTACTTC,CAWSVLAASYEQYF
TRBV6-5,NA,TRBJ2-3,few,TGTGCCAGCAGTTTGAACAGAGTCACAGATACGCAGTATTTT,CASSLNRVTDTQYF
TRBV30,NA,TRBJ1-2,NA,TGTGCCTGGAGTGGTGTAGGGGGAGATGGCTACACCTTC,CAWSGVGGDGYTF
TRBV4-1,NA,TRBJ2-5,NA,TGCACCAGCAGCCAATGGGCCCCCGGGACCCAGTACTTC,CTSSQWAPGTQYF
TRBV4-1,TRBD2,TRBJ2-7,NA,TGCGCCAGCAGCCAAGATACGGGGGGAGTCTACGAGCAGTACTTC,CASSQDTGGVYEQYF
TRBV30,NA,TRBJ1-1,few,TGTGCCTGGGAGGGACAAATGAACACTGAAGCTTTCTTT,CAWEGQMNTEAFF
TRBV18,NA,TRBJ1-2,NA,TGTGCCAGCTCACTTGAGGGTTTCCCGGATAAGTATGGCTACACCTTC,CASSLEGFPDKYGYTF
TRBV6-5,NA,TRBJ1-2,NA,TGTGCCAGCAGCACAGGGTTTTATGGCTACACCTTC,CASSTGFYGYTF
TRBV5-6,TRBD1,TRBJ1-5,NA,TGTGCCAGCAGCCCCGGACCGGGACAGTTCGATCAGCCCCAGCATTTT,CASSPGPGQFDQPQHF
TRBV19,TRBD1,TRBJ2-1,NA,TGTGCCAGTATTCCAAAGGGGGCTTCGTACAATGAGCAGTTCTTC,CASIPKGASYNEQFF
TRBV6-5,NA,TRBJ2-7,NA,TGTGCCAGCCAACTAACAGGGATCGGCCACGAGCAGTACTTC,CASQLTGIGHEQYF
TRBV9,NA,TRBJ1-1,once,TGTGCCAGCAGCGTTGGGGTTGGGGCCACTGAAGCTTTCTTT,CASSVGVGATEAFF
TRBV2,TRBD1,TRBJ2-1,NA,TGTGCCAGCAAAAGGACAGGTCCGGGCAATGAGCAGTTCTTC,CASKRTGPGNEQFF
TRBV7-7,TRBD1,TRBJ2-5,NA,TGTGCCAGCAGCTTTGACAGGGAAGAGACCCAGTACTTC,CASSFDREETQYF
TRBV6-1,TRBD1,TRBJ1-2,NA,TGTGCCAGCAGTGACAGACAGGGACTGGGCTATGGCTACACCTTC,CASSDRQGLGYGYTF
TRBV6-1,NA,TRBJ2-5,NA,TGTGCCAGCAGTGACTACCTGGGGGGGCGCGGGACCCAGTACTTC,CASSDYLGGRGTQYF
TRBV2,TRBD1,TRBJ2-5,once,TGTGCCAGCAGACGGGACAGGCAAGAGACCCAGTACTTC,CASRRDRQETQYF
TRBV6-1,NA,TRBJ1-1,NA,TGTGCCAGCAATAAAGCCCAGACAGTCATGAACACTGAAGCTTTCTTT,CASNKAQTVMNTEAFF
TRBV12-5,NA,TRBJ1-2,NA,TGTGCTAGTGGTTCCCCCGCGGGGGCGTCGGGGGGCTACACCTTC,CASGSPAGASGGYTF
TRBV25-1,NA,TRBJ2-3,NA,TGTGCCAGCAGTGATTACCAGGGGACGAAAGATACGCAGTATTTT,CASSDYQGTKDTQYF
TRBV6-6,NA,TRBJ1-4,NA,TGTGCCAGCAGAAACTCGGGCAGGGGATTTGAAAAACTGTTTTTT,CASRNSGRGFEKLFF
TRBV18,NA,TRBJ1-4,NA,TGTGCCAGCTCACACTTACCGGGACACCATAATGAAAAACTGTTTTTT,CASSHLPGHHNEKLFF
TRBV7-9,TRBD1,TRBJ2-7,NA,TGTGCCAGCAGCGCACCGGGACAGCCCTACGAGCAGTACTTC,CASSAPGQPYEQYF